This T cell receptor beta chain was captured in a study of shared clonotypes between healthy human individuals. Around 32,000 T cell genomes (about 300 ng DNA) went into each PBMC replicate. Sequencing used immunoSEQ multiplex PCR; TCRdb keeps in-frame clones, though not all of them. The data show about 490,000 clones, 79% seen once. As concerns this clone: Its antigen is unidentified.

The study's findings and limits: Blood was the sole source, and tissue repertoires probably differ.

The sequenced sample was PBMCs. This receptor was taken from a woman aged 40 to 50 in good health. Some clones in this sample may be carry-over from other donors' samples.

Here the CDR3 reads CASSFPIAGEETQYF. CDR3 bases: TGTGCCAGCAGCTTTCCTATAGCGGGGGAAGAGACCCAGTACTTC. The rearrangement uses TRBV7-2 and TRBJ2-5, with 9 bases fitting TRBD2. Trimming took 3 bases from V and 3 from J; bases not matched to a gene: 5. The CDR3 length is 15 residues. CDR1 is SGHTA and CDR2 is FQGNSA in the germline V gene.